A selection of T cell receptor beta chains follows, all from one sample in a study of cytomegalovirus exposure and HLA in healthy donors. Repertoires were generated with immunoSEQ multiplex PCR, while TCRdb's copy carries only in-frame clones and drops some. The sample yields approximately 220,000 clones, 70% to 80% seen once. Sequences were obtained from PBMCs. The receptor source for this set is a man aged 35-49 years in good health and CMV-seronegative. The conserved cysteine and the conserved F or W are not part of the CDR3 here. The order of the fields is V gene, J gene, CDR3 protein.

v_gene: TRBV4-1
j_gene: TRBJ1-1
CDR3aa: ASSFNLGRNTEAF

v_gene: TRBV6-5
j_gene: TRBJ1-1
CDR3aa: ASSYRGQVNTEAF

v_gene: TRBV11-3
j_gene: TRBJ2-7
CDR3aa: ASSFGQGRYEQY

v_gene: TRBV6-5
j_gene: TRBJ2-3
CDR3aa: ASSVRDRGTDTQY

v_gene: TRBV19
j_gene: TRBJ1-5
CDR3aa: ASTSGFNQPQH

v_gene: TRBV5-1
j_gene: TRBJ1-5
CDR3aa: ASSLTGVDNQPQH

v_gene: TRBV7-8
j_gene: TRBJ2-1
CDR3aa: ASSLLSGRPNEQF

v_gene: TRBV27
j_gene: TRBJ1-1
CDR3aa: ASSRNGGTEAF

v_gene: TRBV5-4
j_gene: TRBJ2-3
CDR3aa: ASSLRRETGNTQY

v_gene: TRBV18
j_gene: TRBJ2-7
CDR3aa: ASSPPSAYEQY

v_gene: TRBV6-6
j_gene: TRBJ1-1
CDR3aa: ASSLVQRAEAF

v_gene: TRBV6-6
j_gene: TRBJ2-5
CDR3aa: ASSGIGVAGETQY

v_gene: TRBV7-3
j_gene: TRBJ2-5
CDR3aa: ASSAQGARETQY

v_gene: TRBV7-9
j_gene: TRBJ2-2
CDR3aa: SSSFGAPGTGELF

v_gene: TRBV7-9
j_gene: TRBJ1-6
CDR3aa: ASSLDRGNSPLH

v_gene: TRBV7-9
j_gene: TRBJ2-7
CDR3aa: SSSLGQGAIYEQY

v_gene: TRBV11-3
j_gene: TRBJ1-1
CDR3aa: ASSPGVNTEAF

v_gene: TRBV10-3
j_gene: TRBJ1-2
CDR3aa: AISESTYSNYGYT

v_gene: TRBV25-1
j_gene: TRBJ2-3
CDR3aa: ASSDFSTDTQY

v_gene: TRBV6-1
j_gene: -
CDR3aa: ASSEAPGQSYEQY

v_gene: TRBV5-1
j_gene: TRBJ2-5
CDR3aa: ASSHGTSGQETQY

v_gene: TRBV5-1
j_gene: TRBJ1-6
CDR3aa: ASSFEWTGVSNSPLH

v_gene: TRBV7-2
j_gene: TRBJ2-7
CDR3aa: ASSLGGTVTYEQY

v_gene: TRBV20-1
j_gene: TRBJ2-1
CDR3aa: SAISGTQQF

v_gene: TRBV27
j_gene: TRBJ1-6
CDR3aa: ASRSTSSGSPLH

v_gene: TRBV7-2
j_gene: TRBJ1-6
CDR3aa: ASSFTDSDPLH

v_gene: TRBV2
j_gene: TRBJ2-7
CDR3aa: ASSPGLAGYEQY

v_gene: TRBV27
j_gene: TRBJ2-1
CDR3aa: ASSLLGDEQF

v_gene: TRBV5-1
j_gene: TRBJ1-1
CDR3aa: ASSGYRDTEAF

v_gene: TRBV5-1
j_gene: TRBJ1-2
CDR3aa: ASSLGTGGSYGYT

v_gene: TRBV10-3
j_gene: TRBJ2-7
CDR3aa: ASRREGHYEQY

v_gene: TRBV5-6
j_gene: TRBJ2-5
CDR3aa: ASSLVAVKETQY

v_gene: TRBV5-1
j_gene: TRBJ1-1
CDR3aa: ASSRREVNTEAF

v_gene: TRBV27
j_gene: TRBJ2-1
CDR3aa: ASSRTGSTYNEQF

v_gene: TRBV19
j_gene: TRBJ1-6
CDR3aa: ASSIGWGHQSPLH

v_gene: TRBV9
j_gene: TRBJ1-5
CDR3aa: ASNSGGGINQPQH

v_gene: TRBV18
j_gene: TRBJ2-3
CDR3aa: ASSNRGSDTQY

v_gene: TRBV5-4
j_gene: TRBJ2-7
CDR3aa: ASSSGLAGPIRATLEQY

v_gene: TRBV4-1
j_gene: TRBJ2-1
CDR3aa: ASSQDFLASNEQF

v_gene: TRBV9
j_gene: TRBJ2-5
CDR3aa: ASSVGGVGETQY

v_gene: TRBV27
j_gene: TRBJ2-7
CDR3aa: ASSLSRSSYEQY

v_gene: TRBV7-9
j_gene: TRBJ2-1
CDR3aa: ASSPQTANEQF

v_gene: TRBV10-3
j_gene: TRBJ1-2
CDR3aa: AITEGSYGYT

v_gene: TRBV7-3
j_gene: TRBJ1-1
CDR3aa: ASSQTGGFGTEAF

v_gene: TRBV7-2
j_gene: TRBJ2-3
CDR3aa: ASSPQGLFTDTQY

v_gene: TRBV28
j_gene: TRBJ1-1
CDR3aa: ASSFKNTEAF

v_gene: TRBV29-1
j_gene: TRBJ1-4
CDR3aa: SVWAANEKLF

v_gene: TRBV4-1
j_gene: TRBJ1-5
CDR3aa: ASSQEPASGQPQH

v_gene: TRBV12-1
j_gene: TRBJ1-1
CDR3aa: ASSSSTFAGADTEAF

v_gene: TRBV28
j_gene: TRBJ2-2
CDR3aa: ASSLLGIRMTSGRKITGELF

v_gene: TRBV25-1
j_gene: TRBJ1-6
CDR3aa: ASRDRGLNSPLH

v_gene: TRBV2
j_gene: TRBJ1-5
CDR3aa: ASSEANRYTLYSNQPQH

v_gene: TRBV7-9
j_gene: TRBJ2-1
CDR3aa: ASSFGQGINEQF

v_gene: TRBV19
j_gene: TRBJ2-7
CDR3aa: ASSIGQGYEQY

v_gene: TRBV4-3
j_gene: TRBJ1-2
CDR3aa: ASSQDRGGMGYT